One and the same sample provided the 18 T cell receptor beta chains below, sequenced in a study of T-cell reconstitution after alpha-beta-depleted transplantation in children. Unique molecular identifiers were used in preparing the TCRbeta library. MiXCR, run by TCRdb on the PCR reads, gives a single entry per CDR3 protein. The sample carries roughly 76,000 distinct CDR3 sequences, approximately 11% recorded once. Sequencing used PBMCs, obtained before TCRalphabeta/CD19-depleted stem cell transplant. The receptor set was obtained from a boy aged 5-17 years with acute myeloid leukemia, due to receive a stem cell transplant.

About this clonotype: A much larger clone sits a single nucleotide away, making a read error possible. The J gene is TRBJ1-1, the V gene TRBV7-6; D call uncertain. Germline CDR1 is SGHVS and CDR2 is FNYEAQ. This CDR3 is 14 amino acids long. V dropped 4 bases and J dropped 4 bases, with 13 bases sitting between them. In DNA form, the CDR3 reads TGTGCCAGCAGCTCAACCTCAATGGGCACTGAAGCTTTCTTT. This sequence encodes CASSSTSMGTEAFF.

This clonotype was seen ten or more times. The CDR3 here is CASAKQGAGTEAFF. CDR3 bases: TGTGCTAGTGCCAAACAGGGGGCCGGGACTGAAGCTTTCTTT. The gene calls are TRBV12-5 and TRBJ1-1; 9 bases are a match to TRBD1. CDR1 is LGHNT and CDR2 is FRNRAP in the germline V gene. After removal of 7 bases from V and 5 bases from J, the junction contained 8 bases not matched to a gene. This CDR3 is 14 amino acids long.

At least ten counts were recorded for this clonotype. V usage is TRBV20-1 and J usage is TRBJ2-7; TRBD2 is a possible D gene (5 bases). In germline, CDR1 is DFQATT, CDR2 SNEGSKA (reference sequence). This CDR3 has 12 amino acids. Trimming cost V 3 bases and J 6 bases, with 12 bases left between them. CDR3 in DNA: TGCAGTGCTAGTCCGGGGTGGGGCGAGCAGTACTTC. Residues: CSASPGWGEQYF.

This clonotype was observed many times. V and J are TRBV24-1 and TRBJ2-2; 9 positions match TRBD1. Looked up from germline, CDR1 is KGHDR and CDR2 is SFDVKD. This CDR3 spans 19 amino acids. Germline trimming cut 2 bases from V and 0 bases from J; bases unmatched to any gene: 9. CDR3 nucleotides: TGTGCCACCAGTGATTCTGGGGGACAGGGCACCTCGAACACCGGGGAGCTGTTTTTT. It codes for CATSDSGGQGTSNTGELFF.

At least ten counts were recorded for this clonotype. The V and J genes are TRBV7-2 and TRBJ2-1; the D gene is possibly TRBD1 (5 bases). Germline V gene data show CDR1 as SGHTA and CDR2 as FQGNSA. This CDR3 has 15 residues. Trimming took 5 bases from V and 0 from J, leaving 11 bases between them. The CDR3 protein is CASSLRRGSYNEQFF. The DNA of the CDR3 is TGTGCCAGCAGCCTCCGTAGGGGCTCCTACAATGAGCAGTTCTTC.

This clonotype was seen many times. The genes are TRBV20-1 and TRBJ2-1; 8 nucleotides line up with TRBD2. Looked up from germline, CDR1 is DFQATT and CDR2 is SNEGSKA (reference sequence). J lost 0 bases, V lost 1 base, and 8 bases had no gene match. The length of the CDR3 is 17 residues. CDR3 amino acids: CSARVLAGTSSYNEQFF. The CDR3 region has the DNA TGCAGTGCTAGAGTTTTAGCGGGGACTAGCTCCTACAATGAGCAGTTCTTC.

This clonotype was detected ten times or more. CDR3 DNA: TGTGCCACCAGTGATTTGTCCGTCTCTGGGGCCAACGTCCTGACTTTC. Encoded protein: CATSDLSVSGANVLTF. The chain couples TRBV24-1 to TRBJ2-6, with D unclear. The CDR3 runs to 16 residues. Trimming removed 0 bases at V and 0 bases at J, with 5 bases between. Germline CDR1 and CDR2: KGHDR and SFDVKD.

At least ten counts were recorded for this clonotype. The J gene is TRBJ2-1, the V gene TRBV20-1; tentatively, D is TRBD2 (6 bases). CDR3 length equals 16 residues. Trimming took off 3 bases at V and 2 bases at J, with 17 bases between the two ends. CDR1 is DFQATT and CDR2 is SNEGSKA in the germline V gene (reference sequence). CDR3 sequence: CSARVSRGSTYNEQFF. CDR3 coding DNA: TGCAGTGCTAGGGTGTCTCGGGGGTCCACCTACAATGAGCAGTTCTTC.

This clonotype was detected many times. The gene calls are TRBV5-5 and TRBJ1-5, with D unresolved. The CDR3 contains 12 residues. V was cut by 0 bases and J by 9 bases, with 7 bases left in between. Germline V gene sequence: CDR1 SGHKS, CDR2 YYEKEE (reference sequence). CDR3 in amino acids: CASSLEVGPQHF. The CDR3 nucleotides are TGTGCCAGCAGCTTGGAGGTCGGGCCCCAGCATTTT.

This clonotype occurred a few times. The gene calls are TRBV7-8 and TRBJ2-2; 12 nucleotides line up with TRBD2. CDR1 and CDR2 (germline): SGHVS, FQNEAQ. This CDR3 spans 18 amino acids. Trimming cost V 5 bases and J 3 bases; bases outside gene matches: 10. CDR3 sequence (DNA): TGTGCCAGCAGCATATCGACTAGCGGGGGCTACTACACCGGGGAGCTGTTTTTT. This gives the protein CASSISTSGGYYTGELFF.

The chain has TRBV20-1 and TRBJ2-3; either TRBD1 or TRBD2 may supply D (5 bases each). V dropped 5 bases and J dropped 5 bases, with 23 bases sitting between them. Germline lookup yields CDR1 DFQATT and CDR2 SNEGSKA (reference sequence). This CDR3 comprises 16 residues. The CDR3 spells CSAERRDAPIGDTQYF. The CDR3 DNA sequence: TGCAGTGCTGAACGCCGGGACGCACCGATTGGAGATACGCAGTATTTT.

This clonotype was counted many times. In DNA, the CDR3 is TGTGCCAGCAGCTCCCAGACGGCGAACACTGAAGCTTTCTTT. It is translated as CASSSQTANTEAFF. The chain recombines TRBV7-2 with TRBJ1-1; D gene ambiguous. V gave up 4 bases and J gave up 1 base, with 10 bases separating them. This CDR3 contains 14 residues. The germline V gene encodes CDR1 SGHTA and CDR2 FQGNSA. Full variable domain (rest looked up from reference TRBV7-2 and TRBJ1-1): GAGVSQSPSNKVTEKGKDVELRCDPISGHTALYWYRQSLGQGLEFLIYFQGNSAPDKSGLPSDRFSAERTGGSVSTLTIQRTQQEDSAVYLCASSSQTANTEAFFGQGTRLTVV.

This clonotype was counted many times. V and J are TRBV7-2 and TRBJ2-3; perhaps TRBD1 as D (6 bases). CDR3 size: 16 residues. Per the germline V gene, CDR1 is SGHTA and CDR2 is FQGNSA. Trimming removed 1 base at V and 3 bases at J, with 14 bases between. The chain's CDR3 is CASSLGAGVRTDTQYF. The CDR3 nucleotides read TGTGCCAGCAGCTTAGGGGCAGGGGTACGGACAGATACGCAGTATTTT.

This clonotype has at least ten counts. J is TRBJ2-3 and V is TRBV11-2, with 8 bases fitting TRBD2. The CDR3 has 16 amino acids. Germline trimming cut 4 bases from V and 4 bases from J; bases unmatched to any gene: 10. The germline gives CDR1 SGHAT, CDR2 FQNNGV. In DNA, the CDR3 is TGTGCCAGCAGCTCCGGAATAGGAGCGGGGGCAGATACGCAGTATTTT. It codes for CASSSGIGAGADTQYF.

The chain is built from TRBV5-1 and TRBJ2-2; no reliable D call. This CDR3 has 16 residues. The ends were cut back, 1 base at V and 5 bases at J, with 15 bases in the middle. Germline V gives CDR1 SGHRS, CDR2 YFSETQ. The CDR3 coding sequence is TGCGCCAGCAGCTTGTCACCACGCGTAGGGACCGGGGAGCTGTTTTTT. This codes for CASSLSPRVGTGELFF.

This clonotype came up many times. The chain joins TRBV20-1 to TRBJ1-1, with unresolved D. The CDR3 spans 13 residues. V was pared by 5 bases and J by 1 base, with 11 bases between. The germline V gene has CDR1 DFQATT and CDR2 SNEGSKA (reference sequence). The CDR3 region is CSAPVRGNTEAFF. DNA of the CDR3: TGCAGTGCTCCTGTGCGGGGGAACACTGAAGCTTTCTTT.

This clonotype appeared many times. CDR3 protein: CASSSRFRSSGNTIYF. The CDR3, as DNA: TGTGCCAGCAGTTCAAGGTTCCGAAGCTCTGGAAACACCATATATTTT. The chain employs TRBV12-3 or TRBV12-4 and TRBJ1-3; D is unclear. The CDR3 is 16 residues long. Trimming stripped 4 bases from V and 0 bases from J, with 13 bases between.

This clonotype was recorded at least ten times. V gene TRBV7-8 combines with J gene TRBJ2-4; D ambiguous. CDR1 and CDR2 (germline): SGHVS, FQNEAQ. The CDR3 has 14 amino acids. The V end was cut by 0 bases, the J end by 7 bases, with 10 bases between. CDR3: CASSLARSRNIQYF. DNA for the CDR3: TGTGCCAGCAGCTTAGCTCGGAGTCGTAACATTCAGTACTTC.